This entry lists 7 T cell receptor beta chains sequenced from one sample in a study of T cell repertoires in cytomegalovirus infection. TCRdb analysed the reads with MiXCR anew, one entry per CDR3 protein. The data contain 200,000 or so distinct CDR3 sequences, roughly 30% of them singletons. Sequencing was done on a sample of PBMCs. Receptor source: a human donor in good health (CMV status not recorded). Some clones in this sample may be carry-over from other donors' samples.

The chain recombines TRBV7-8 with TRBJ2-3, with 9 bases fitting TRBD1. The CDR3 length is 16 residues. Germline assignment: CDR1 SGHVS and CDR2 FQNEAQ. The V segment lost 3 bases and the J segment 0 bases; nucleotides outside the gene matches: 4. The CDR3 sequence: CASSFGTGRSTDTQYF. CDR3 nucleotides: TGTGCCAGCAGCTTCGGGACAGGGCGAAGCACAGATACGCAGTATTTT.

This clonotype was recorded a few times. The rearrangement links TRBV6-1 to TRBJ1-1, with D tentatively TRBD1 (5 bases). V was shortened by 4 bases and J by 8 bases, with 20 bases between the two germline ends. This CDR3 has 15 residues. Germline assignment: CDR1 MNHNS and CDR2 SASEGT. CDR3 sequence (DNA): TGTGCCAGCAGTGGGGAATGGACTGGGGCAAGCGAAGCTTTCTTT. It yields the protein CASSGEWTGASEAFF.

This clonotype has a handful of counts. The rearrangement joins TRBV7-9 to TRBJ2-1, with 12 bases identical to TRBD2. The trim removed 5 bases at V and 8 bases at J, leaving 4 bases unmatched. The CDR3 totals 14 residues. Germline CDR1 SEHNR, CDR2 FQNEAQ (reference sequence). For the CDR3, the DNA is TGTGCCAGCAGCCGGTCTAGCGGGGGGGATGAGCAGTTCTTC. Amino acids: CASSRSSGGDEQFF.

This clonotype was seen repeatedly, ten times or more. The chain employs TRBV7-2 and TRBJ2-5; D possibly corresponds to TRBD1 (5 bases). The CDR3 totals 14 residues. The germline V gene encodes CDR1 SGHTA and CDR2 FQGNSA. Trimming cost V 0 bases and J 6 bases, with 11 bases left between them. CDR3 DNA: TGTGCCAGCAGCTTAGCCAGGGCAGCGAAGACCCAGTACTTC. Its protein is CASSLARAAKTQYF.

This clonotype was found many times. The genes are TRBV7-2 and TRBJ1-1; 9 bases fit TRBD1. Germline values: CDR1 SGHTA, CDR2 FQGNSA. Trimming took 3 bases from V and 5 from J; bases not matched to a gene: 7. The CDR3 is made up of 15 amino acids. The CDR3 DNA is TGTGCCAGCAGCTTTTTACAGGGGGCAGATACTGAAGCTTTCTTT. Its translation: CASSFLQGADTEAFF. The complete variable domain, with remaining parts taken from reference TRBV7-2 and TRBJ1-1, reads GAGVSQSPSNKVTEKGKDVELRCDPISGHTALYWYRQSLGQGLEFLIYFQGNSAPDKSGLPSDRFSAERTGGSVSTLTIQRTQQEDSAVYLCASSFLQGADTEAFFGQGTRLTVV.

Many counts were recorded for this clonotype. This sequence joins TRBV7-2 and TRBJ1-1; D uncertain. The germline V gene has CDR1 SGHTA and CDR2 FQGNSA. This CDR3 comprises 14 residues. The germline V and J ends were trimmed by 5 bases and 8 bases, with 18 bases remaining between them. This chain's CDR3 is CASSPAWAGSEAFF. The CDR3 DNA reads TGTGCCAGCAGCCCAGCCTGGGCCGGCTCGGAAGCTTTCTTT.

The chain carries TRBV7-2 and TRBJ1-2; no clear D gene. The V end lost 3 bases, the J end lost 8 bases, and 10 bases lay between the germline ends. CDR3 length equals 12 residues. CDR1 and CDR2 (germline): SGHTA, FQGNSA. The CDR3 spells CASSFPDGGYTF. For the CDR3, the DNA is TGTGCCAGCAGCTTCCCAGATGGGGGCTACACCTTC. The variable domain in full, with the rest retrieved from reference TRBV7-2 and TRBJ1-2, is GAGVSQSPSNKVTEKGKDVELRCDPISGHTALYWYRQSLGQGLEFLIYFQGNSAPDKSGLPSDRFSAERTGGSVSTLTIQRTQQEDSAVYLCASSFPDGGYTFGSGTRLTVV.